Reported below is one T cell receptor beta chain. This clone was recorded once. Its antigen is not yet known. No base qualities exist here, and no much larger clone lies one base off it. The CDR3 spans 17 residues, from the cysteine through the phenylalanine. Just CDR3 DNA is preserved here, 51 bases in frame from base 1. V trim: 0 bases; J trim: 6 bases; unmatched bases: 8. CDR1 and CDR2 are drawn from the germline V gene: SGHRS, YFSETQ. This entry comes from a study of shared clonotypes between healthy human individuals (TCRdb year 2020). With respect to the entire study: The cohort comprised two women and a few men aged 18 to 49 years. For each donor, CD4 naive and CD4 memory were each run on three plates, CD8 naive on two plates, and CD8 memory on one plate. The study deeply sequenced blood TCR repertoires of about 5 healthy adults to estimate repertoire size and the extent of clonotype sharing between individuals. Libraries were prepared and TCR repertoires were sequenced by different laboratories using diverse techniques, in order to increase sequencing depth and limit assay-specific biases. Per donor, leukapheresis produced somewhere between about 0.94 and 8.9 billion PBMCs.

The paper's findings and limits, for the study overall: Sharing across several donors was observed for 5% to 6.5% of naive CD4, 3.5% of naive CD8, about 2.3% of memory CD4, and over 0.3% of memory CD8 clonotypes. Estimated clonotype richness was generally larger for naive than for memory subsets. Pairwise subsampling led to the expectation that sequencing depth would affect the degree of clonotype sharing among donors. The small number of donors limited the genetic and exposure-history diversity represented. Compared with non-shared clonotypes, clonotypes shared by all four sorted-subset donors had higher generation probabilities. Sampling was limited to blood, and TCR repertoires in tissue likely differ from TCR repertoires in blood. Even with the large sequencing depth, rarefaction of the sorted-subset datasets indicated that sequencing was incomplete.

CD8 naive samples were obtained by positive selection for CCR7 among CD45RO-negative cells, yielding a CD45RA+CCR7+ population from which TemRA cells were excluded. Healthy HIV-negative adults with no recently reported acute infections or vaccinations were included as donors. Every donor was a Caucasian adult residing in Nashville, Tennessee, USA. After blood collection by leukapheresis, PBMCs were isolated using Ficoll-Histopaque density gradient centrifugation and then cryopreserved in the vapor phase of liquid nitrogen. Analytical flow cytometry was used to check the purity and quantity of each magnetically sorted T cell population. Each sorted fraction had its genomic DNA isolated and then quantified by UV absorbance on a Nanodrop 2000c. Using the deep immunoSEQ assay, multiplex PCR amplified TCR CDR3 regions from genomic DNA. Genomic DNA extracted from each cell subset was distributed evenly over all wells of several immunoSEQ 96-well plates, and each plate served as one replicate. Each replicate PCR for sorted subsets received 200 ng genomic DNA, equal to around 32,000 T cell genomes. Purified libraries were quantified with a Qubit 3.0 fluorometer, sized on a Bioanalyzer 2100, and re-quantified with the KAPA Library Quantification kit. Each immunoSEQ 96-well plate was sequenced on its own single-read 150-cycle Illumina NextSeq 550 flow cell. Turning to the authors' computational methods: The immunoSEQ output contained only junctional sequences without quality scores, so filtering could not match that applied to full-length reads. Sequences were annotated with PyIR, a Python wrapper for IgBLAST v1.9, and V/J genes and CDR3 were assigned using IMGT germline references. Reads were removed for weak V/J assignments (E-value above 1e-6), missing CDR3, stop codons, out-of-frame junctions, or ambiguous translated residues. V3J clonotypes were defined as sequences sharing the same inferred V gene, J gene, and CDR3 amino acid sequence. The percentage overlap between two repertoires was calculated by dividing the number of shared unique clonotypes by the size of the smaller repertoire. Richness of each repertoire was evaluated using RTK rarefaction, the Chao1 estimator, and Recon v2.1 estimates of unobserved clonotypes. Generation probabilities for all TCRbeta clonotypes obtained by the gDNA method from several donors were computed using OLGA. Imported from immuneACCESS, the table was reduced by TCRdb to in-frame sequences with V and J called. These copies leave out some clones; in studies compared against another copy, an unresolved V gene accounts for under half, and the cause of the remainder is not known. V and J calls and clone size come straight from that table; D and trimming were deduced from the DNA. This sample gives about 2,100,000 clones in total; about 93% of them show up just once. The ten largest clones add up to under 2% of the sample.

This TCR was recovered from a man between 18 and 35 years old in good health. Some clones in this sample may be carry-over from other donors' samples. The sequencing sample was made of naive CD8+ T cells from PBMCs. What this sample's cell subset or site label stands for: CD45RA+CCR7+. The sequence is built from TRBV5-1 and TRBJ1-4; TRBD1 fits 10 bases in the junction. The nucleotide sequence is TGCGCCAGCAGCTTGGATGGACAGGGGGTAGTCTATGAAAAACTGTTTTTT. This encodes CASSLDGQGVVYEKLFF.